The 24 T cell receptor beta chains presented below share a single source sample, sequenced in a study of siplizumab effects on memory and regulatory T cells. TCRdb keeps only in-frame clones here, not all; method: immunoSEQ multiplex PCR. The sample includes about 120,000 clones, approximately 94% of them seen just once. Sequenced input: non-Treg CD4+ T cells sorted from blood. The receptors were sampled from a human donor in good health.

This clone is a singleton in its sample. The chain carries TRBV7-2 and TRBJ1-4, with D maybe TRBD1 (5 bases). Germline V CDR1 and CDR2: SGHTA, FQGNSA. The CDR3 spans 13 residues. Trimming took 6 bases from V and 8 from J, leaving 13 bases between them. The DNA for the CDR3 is TGTGCCAGCAGTTCGGTCTGGGGCGAAAAACTGTTTTTT. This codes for CASSSVWGEKLFF.

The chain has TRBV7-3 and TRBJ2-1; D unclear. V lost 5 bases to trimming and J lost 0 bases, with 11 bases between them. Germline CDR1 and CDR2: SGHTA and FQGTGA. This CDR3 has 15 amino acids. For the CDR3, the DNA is TGTGCCAGCAGCCTTCCAGGCGGCTCCTACAATGAGCAGTTCTTC. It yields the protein CASSLPGGSYNEQFF.

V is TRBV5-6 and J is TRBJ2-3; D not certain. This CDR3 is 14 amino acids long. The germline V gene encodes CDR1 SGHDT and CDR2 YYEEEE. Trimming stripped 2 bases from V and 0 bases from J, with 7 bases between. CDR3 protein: CASSFTPSTDTQYF. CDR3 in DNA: TGTGCCAGCAGCTTTACACCTAGCACAGATACGCAGTATTTT. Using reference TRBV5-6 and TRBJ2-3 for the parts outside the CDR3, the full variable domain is DAGVTQSPTHLIKTRGQQVTLRCSPKSGHDTVSWYQQALGQGPQFIFQYYEEEERQRGNFPDRFSGHQFPNYSSELNVNALLLGDSALYLCASSFTPSTDTQYFGPGTRLTVL.

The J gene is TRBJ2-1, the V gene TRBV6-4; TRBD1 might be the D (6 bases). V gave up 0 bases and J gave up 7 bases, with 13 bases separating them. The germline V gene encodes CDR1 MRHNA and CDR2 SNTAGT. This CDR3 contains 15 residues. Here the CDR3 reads CASSDSMGARNEQFF. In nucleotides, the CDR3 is TGTGCCAGCAGTGACTCGATGGGGGCGCGTAATGAGCAGTTCTTC.

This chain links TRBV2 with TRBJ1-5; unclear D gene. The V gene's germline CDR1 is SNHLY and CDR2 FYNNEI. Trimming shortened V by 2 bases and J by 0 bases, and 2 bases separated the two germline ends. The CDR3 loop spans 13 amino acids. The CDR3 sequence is CASSENSNQPQHF. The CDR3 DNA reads TGTGCCAGCAGTGAAAATAGCAATCAGCCCCAGCATTTT. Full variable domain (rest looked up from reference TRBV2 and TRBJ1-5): EPEVTQTPSHQVTQMGQEVILRCVPISNHLYFYWYRQILGQKVEFLVSFYNNEISEKSEIFDDQFSVERPDGSNFTLKIRSTKLEDSAMYFCASSENSNQPQHFGDGTRLSIL.

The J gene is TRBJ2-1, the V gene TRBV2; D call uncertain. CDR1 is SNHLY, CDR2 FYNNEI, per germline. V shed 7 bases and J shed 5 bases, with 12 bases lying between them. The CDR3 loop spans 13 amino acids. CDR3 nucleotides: TGTGCCAGCACCCTTTTCATGGACAATGAGCAGTTCTTC. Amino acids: CASTLFMDNEQFF.

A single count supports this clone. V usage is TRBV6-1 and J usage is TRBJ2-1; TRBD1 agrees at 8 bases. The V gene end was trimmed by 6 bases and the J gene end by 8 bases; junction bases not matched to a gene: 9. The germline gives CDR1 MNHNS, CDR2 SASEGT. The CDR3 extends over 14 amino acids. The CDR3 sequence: CASSGQGAVDEQFF. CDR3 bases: TGTGCCAGCAGCGGACAGGGAGCGGTCGATGAGCAGTTCTTC.

The CDR3 sequence is CASSLGGDSYEQYF. CDR3 nucleotides: TGCGCCAGCAGCTTGGGGGGTGACTCCTACGAGCAGTACTTC. The V call is TRBV5-1, the J call TRBJ2-7; no firm D call. The germline V and J ends were trimmed by 0 bases and 0 bases, with 7 bases remaining between them. CDR1 SGHRS and CDR2 YFSETQ come from the germline V gene. CDR3 length: 14 amino acids.

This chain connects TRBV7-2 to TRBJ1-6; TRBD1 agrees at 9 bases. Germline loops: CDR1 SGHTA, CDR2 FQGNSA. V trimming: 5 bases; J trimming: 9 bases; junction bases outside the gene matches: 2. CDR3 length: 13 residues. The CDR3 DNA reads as TGTGCCAGCAGCCCACAGGGGGCTTCACCCCTCCACTTT. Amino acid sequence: CASSPQGASPLHF.

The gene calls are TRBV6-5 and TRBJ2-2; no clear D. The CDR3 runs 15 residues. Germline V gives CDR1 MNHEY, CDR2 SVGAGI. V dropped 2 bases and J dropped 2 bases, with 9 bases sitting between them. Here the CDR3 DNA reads TGTGCCAGCAGTTACGAGGCACTTAACACCGGGGAGCTGTTTTTT. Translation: CASSYEALNTGELFF.

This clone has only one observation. The CDR3 sequence: CASSQEKQVALTKNIQYF. The CDR3 DNA sequence: TGCGCCAGCAGCCAAGAAAAGCAGGTAGCATTAACCAAAAACATTCAGTACTTC. V and J are TRBV4-1 and TRBJ2-4, with unresolved D. Trimming stripped 0 bases from V and 2 bases from J, with 17 bases between. The CDR3 is made up of 18 amino acids. Germline CDR1 MGHRA, CDR2 YSYEKL.

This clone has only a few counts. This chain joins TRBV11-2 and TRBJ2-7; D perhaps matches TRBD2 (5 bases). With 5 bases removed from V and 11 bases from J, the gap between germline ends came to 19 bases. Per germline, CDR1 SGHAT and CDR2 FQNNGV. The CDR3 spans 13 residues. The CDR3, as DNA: TGTGCCAGCAGCCCAGGTCCCGCGGGTGGCGAGTACTTC. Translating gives CASSPGPAGGEYF.

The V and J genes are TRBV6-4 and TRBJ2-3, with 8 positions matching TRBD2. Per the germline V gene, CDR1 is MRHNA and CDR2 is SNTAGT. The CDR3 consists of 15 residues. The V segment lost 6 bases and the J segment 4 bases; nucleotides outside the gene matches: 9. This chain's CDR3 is CASRESGGTPDTQYF. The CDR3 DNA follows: TGTGCCAGCAGAGAAAGCGGGGGTACTCCAGATACGCAGTATTTT.

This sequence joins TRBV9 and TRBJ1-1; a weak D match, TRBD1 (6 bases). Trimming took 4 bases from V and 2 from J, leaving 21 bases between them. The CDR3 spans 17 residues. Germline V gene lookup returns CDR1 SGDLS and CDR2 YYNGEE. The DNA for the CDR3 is TGTGCCAGCAGCTCCCGGGACATTCCCTACGGTAACACTGAAGCTTTCTTT. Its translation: CASSSRDIPYGNTEAFF.

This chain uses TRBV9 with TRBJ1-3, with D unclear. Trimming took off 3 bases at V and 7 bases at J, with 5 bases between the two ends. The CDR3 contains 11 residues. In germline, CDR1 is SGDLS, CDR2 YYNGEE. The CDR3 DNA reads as TGTGCCAGCAGCGCCCTCAACACCATATATTTT. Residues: CASSALNTIYF.

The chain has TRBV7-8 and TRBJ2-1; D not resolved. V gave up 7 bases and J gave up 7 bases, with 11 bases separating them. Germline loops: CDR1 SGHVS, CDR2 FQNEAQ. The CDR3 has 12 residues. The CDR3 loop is CASTQERNEQFF. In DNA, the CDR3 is TGTGCCAGCACCCAGGAACGGAATGAGCAGTTCTTC.

CDR3 in amino acids: CASSLSYGTGINTEAFF. The CDR3 DNA follows: TGTGCCAGCAGCTTGTCATATGGGACGGGGATTAACACTGAAGCTTTCTTT. The chain combines TRBV5-4 with TRBJ1-1; TRBD1 is a possible D gene (5 bases). The CDR3 has 17 residues. CDR1 SGHNT and CDR2 YYREEE come from the germline V gene (reference sequence). V was shortened by 1 base and J by 2 bases, with 18 bases between the two germline ends.

CDR3 sequence: CASSQDEETGSYYGYTF. In nucleotides, the CDR3 is TGTGCCAGCAGTCAAGACGAGGAGACAGGGAGTTACTATGGCTACACCTTC. J is TRBJ1-2 and V is TRBV6-1, with 7 bases matching TRBD1. This CDR3 spans 17 amino acids. Per the germline V gene, CDR1 is MNHNS and CDR2 is SASEGT. J gave up 3 bases and V 5 bases, and 15 bases lay outside the gene matches.

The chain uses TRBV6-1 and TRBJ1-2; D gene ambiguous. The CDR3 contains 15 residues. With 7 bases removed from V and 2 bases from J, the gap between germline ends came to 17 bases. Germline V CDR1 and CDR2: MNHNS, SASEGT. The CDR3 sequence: CASIRLSRGNYGYTF. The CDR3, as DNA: TGTGCCAGCATCCGCCTGTCCCGCGGGAACTATGGCTACACCTTC.

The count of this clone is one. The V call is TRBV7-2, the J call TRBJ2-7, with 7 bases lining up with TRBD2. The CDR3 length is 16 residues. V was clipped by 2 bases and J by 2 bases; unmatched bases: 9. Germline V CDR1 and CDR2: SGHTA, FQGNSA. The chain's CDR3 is CASSLSIAGLTYEQYF. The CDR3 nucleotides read TGTGCCAGCAGCTTAAGTATAGCGGGCCTCACCTACGAGCAGTACTTC.

As DNA, the CDR3 is TGTGCCAGCAGCCCGCAGGCTGTGACCGGGGAGCTGTTTTTT. Its protein product is CASSPQAVTGELFF. The chain employs TRBV7-3 and TRBJ2-2; D uncertain. V lost 5 bases and J 5 bases, leaving 12 bases between the germline ends. From germline, CDR1 is SGHTA and CDR2 FQGTGA. The CDR3 loop spans 14 amino acids.

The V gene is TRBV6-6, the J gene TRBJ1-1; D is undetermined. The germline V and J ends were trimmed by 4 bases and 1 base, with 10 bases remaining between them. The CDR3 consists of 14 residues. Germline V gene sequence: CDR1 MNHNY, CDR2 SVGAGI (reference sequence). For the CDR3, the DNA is TGTGCCAGCAGTTTGGGCCTTCCGAACACTGAAGCTTTCTTT. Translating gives CASSLGLPNTEAFF.

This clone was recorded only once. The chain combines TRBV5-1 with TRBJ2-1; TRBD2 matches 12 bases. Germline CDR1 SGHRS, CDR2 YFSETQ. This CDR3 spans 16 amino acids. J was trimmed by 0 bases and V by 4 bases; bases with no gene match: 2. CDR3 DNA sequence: TGCGCCAGCAGCGAGACTAGCGGGAGCTCCTACAATGAGCAGTTCTTC. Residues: CASSETSGSSYNEQFF.

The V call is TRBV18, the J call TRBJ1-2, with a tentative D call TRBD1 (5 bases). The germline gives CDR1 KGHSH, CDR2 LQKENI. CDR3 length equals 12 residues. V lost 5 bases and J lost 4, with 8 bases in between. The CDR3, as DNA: TGTGCCAGCTCAACCGGGACCTATGGCTACACCTTC. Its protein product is CASSTGTYGYTF.